A single sample gave rise to the 4 T cell receptor beta chains below, sequenced in a study of PD-L1 blockade in urothelial cancer. Using immunoSEQ multiplex PCR, the repertoire was profiled, and TCRdb retains in-frame clones only, with some absent. The table records 20,000 to 25,000 clones, 82% of them present only once. This sample's time point: peripheral blood 6 weeks after treatment start. The sample here was PBMCs, taken around atezolizumab (anti-PD-L1) treatment. These receptors all come from a man between 65 and 85 years old with urothelial cancer.

The V gene is TRBV18, the J gene TRBJ1-5; 10 bases match TRBD1. V lost 3 bases and J lost 7; bases outside the gene matches: 6. Germline V gene lookup returns CDR1 KGHSH and CDR2 LQKENI. This CDR3 comprises 15 residues. CDR3 loop: CASSPAGQGGQPQHF. In nucleotides, the CDR3 is TGTGCCAGCTCACCGGCCGGACAGGGGGGCCAGCCCCAGCATTTT.

This chain uses TRBV7-9 with TRBJ2-5; D is ambiguous. V shed 5 bases and J shed 5 bases, with 6 bases lying between them. Germline V gene sequence: CDR1 SEHNR, CDR2 FQNEAQ (reference sequence). This CDR3 region has 11 residues. CDR3 amino acids: CASSGLETQYF. The DNA for the CDR3 is TGTGCCAGCAGCGGCCTCGAGACCCAGTACTTC.

This sequence joins TRBV7-9 and TRBJ1-5, with TRBD1 as a possible D gene (6 bases). The ends were cut back, 4 bases at V and 0 bases at J, with 7 bases in the middle. This CDR3 contains 14 residues. Germline assignment: CDR1 SEHNR and CDR2 FQNEAQ (reference sequence). The CDR3 here is CASSWTDSNQPQHF. The CDR3 region has the DNA TGTGCCAGCAGCTGGACAGATAGCAATCAGCCCCAGCATTTT. Supplemented by reference TRBV7-9 and TRBJ1-5, the full variable domain reads DTGVSQNPRHKITKRGQNVTFRCDPISEHNRLYWYRQTLGQGPEFLTYFQNEAQLEKSRLLSDRFSAERPKGSFSTLEIQRTEQGDSAMYLCASSWTDSNQPQHFGDGTRLSIL.

The table lists this clone with a few counts. The chain recombines TRBV5-5 with TRBJ2-5, with 8 bases matching TRBD2. V lost 5 bases, J lost 2 bases, and 14 bases stayed unmatched. The CDR3 totals 17 residues. Per the germline V gene, CDR1 is SGHKS and CDR2 is YYEKEE (reference sequence). DNA of the CDR3: TGTGCCAGCAGGCCCCGGACGGATAGCGGGACTCAAGAGACCCAGTACTTC. Protein product: CASRPRTDSGTQETQYF.